This T cell receptor (beta chain) emerged from a study of CXCR3-negative and CXCR3-positive naive CD8 T cells. Study-wide points: For CXCR3-positive naive cells, TRB CDR3s were more hydrophobic than those of CXCR3-negative naive cells.

Of note for this clonotype: The antigen is not known.

Through 5' RACE with UMI labels, the TRB cDNA libraries were prepared. TCRdb re-called the 5' RACE reads; every CDR3 protein appears as one record, without DNA. Reported are approximately 98,000 distinct CDR3 sequences; the ten largest clones contain 0.9% to 1.2%. The germline V gene has CDR1 SEHNR and CDR2 FQNEAQ (reference sequence). This CDR3 spans 17 amino acids. This chain uses TRBV7-9 with TRBJ2-5; no DNA is available, so the TRBD2 call from TCRdb remains unchecked. The source is a human donor in good health. Some clones in this sample may be carry-over from other donors' samples. The sequencing sample was made of naive CXCR3+ CD8+ T cells from blood. The subset was: CD45RO-CCR7+CD27+CD95- naive CD8+ T cells expressing CXCR3 (TNR3+). The CDR3 loop is CASSPPRGGGAQETQYF.